A single sample gave rise to the 30 T cell receptor beta chains below, sequenced in a study of blood T cell repertoires in COVID-19. TCRdb's table, derived via immunoSEQ multiplex PCR, lists solely in-frame clones and lacks some. This table has a few hundred thousand clones, around 87% appearing once. Sequences were obtained from PBMCs or T cells enriched from blood (not recorded which). Receptors were obtained from a man in his forties in a cohort exposed to, infected with or recovered from COVID-19 (not recorded which).

The chain links TRBV5-4 to TRBJ1-3; no clear D gene. V lost 0 bases, J lost 3 bases, and 7 bases lay in between. The germline V gene has CDR1 SGHNT and CDR2 YYREEE (reference sequence). CDR3 length: 14 amino acids. The CDR3 protein is CASSLAGDGNTIYF. The CDR3 DNA sequence: TGTGCCAGCAGCTTGGCCGGGGATGGAAACACCATATATTTT.

This clone was observed a single time. The V and J genes are TRBV5-1 and TRBJ1-4, with 8 nucleotides matching TRBD1. This CDR3 region has 15 residues. Germline CDR1 and CDR2: SGHRS and YFSETQ. Trimming removed 7 bases from V and 7 bases from J; junction bases left unmatched: 12. CDR3 nucleotide sequence: TGCGCCAGCTCTCCTACAGGGGGGTTAAGTGAAAAACTGTTTTTT. As protein: CASSPTGGLSEKLFF.

This clone has a single count. The chain combines TRBV6-5 with TRBJ1-5, with a weak D call TRBD1 (6 bases). This CDR3 has 15 amino acids. From germline, CDR1 is MNHEY and CDR2 SVGAGI. V lost 5 bases, J lost 0 bases, and 11 bases lay in between. The CDR3 DNA is TGTGCCAGCAGTAGGGGACACAATAGCAATCAGCCCCAGCATTTT. This gives the protein CASSRGHNSNQPQHF.

This clone was seen once. The chain couples TRBV21-1 to TRBJ1-1; TRBD1 is the table's D call and was not checked against the DNA. TRBV21-1 is a pseudogene. This CDR3 contains 15 residues. CDR3 region: CASTHRGPMSTEAFF. The CDR3 DNA reads as TGTGCCAGCACTCACAGGGGACCCATGAGCACTGAAGCTTTCTTT.

This chain links TRBV29-1 with TRBJ1-1; TRBD1 matches at 7 bases. Per germline, CDR1 SQVTM and CDR2 ANQGSEA. Germline trimming cut 2 bases from V and 6 bases from J; bases unmatched to any gene: 6. This CDR3 region has 13 residues. CDR3 sequence: CSVERQGGPEAFF. CDR3 coding DNA: TGCAGCGTTGAACGACAGGGTGGGCCTGAAGCTTTCTTT.

This clone was picked up a small number of times. The V gene is TRBV6-1, the J gene TRBJ1-2; tentatively, D is TRBD1 (6 bases). The CDR3 consists of 15 residues. V was cut by 1 base and J by 4 bases, with 13 bases left in between. Germline V CDR1 and CDR2: MNHNS, SASEGT. CDR3 DNA sequence: TGTGCCAGCAGTGAAGTGATAGGGGGATCCTATGGCTACACCTTC. It codes for CASSEVIGGSYGYTF.

This sequence joins TRBV30 and TRBJ1-1, with D possibly being TRBD1 (6 bases). The CDR3 runs to 13 residues. Per germline, CDR1 GTSNPN and CDR2 SVGIG (reference sequence). Trimming shortened V by 5 bases and J by 1 base, and 11 bases separated the two germline ends. The CDR3 here is CAWGRGWNTEAFF. CDR3 sequence (DNA): TGTGCCTGGGGAAGGGGGTGGAACACTGAAGCTTTCTTT.

This clone was detected only once. This sequence joins TRBV5-4 and TRBJ1-2; weak D call: TRBD1 (6 bases). There are 15 residues in the CDR3. The V gene lost 2 bases and the J gene lost 3 bases, with 14 bases spanning the gap. Germline CDR1 reads SGHNT; CDR2 reads YYREEE (reference sequence). The CDR3 DNA reads as TGTGCCAGCAGCTTCCGAGGGGGGGCGGACTATGGCTACACCTTC. Protein: CASSFRGGADYGYTF.

The chain couples TRBV15 to TRBJ2-7, with D possibly being TRBD1 (5 bases). Between the trimmed V and J ends, which lost 0 bases and 4 bases, there was a span of 19 bases. Germline assignment: CDR1 LNHNV and CDR2 YYDKDF (reference sequence). This CDR3 comprises 17 residues. The CDR3 here is CATSRDWGGGLDYEQYF. The CDR3 DNA reads as TGTGCCACCAGCAGAGATTGGGGCGGCGGCCTCGATTACGAGCAGTACTTC. Based on the CDR3 plus reference TRBV15 and TRBJ2-7, the full variable domain is DAMVIQNPRYQVTQFGKPVTLSCSQTLNHNVMYWYQQKSSQAPKLLFHYYDKDFNNEADTPDNFQSRRPNTSFCFLDIRSPGLGDTAMYLCATSRDWGGGLDYEQYFGPGTRLTVT.

The V and J genes are TRBV7-3 and TRBJ2-3; perhaps TRBD2 as D (6 bases). V gave up 5 bases and J gave up 4 bases, with 19 bases separating them. CDR1 and CDR2 (germline): SGHTA, FQGTGA. CDR3 size: 16 residues. This chain's CDR3 is CASSPQRAQQADTQYF. As DNA, the CDR3 is TGTGCCAGCAGCCCCCAGCGGGCGCAACAAGCAGATACGCAGTATTTT.

The rearrangement uses TRBV6-5 and TRBJ1-3; D perhaps matches TRBD1 (5 bases). The CDR3 consists of 14 residues. Trimming took off 6 bases at V and 0 bases at J, with 9 bases between the two ends. The germline CDR1 and CDR2 sequences are MNHEY and SVGAGI. This CDR3 reads CASREGNSGNTIYF. Written as DNA, the CDR3 is TGTGCCAGCAGGGAGGGGAACTCTGGAAACACCATATATTTT.

This clone came up once. The J gene is TRBJ1-5, the V gene TRBV5-1; D unresolved. V was cut by 4 bases and J by 0 bases, with 14 bases left in between. The CDR3 has 16 residues. Per the germline V gene, CDR1 is SGHRS and CDR2 is YFSETQ. The CDR3 here is CASSPVGGDSNQPQHF. The CDR3 DNA follows: TGCGCCAGCAGCCCCGTGGGCGGGGATAGCAATCAGCCCCAGCATTTT. The variable domain in full, with the rest retrieved from reference TRBV5-1 and TRBJ1-5, is KAGVTQTPRYLIKTRGQQVTLSCSPISGHRSVSWYQQTPGQGLQFLFEYFSETQRNKGNFPGRFSGRQFSNSRSEMNVSTLELGDSALYLCASSPVGGDSNQPQHFGDGTRLSIL.

V gene TRBV7-8 combines with J gene TRBJ2-7; 7 bases align to TRBD1. V lost 5 bases to trimming and J lost 7 bases; unmatched junction nucleotides: 14. Per germline, CDR1 SGHVS and CDR2 FQNEAQ. There are 15 residues in the CDR3. This chain's CDR3 is CASSLATGSPREQYF. In DNA form, the CDR3 reads TGTGCCAGCAGCCTCGCGACAGGGTCCCCTAGGGAGCAGTACTTC.

The V gene is TRBV7-2, the J gene TRBJ2-1; 12 bases line up with TRBD2. V was clipped by 5 bases and J by 7 bases; unmatched bases: 9. This CDR3 region has 16 residues. Germline V gives CDR1 SGHTA, CDR2 FQGNSA. The CDR3 loop reads CASSTTGTSGLNEQFF. DNA for the CDR3: TGTGCCAGCAGCACAACCGGGACTAGCGGGTTGAATGAGCAGTTCTTC.

The rearrangement joins TRBV7-9 to TRBJ2-1; the D gene is possibly TRBD2 (6 bases). The CDR3 extends over 15 amino acids. Trimming took off 1 base at V and 9 bases at J, with 16 bases between the two ends. Germline V lookup: CDR1 SEHNR, CDR2 FQNEAQ (reference sequence). The CDR3 DNA follows: TGTGCCAGCAGCTTAGAGGGGCGACGGGAGCGTGAGCAGTTCTTC. This codes for CASSLEGRREREQFF. Combining the CDR3 with reference TRBV7-9 and TRBJ2-1 gives the whole variable domain DTGVSQNPRHKITKRGQNVTFRCDPISEHNRLYWYRQTLGQGPEFLTYFQNEAQLEKSRLLSDRFSAERPKGSFSTLEIQRTEQGDSAMYLCASSLEGRREREQFFGPGTRLTVL.

The CDR3 region has the DNA TGTGCCACCCTAAAGTCCAATGAGCAGTTCTTC. Translated, it gives CATLKSNEQFF. The chain couples TRBV10-3 to TRBJ2-1; no definite D call. Germline CDR1 is ENHRY and CDR2 is SYGVKD. With 10 bases removed from V and 6 bases from J, the gap between germline ends came to 10 bases. The CDR3 is 11 amino acids.

The chain carries TRBV7-8 and TRBJ2-7, with a possible D match to TRBD2 (5 bases). Germline V CDR1 and CDR2: SGHVS, FQNEAQ. V lost 7 bases and J lost 0, with 10 bases in between. The CDR3 loop spans 13 amino acids. The CDR3 DNA follows: TGTGCCAGCACCAAAGCGGTCTCCTACGAGCAGTACTTC. This translates into CASTKAVSYEQYF.

The chain links TRBV28 to TRBJ1-6, with a possible D match to TRBD1 (5 bases). V was shortened by 6 bases and J by 8 bases, with 14 bases between the two germline ends. Germline CDR1 is MDHEN and CDR2 is SYDVKM. CDR3 length: 14 amino acids. The CDR3 DNA reads as TGTGCCAGCAGAGGGGCACAGAAGGATTCACCCCTCCACTTT. This sequence encodes CASRGAQKDSPLHF.

This clone was seen many times. The chain combines TRBV10-3 with TRBJ1-2; TRBD1 is a possible D gene (5 bases). Trimming took off 7 bases at V and 3 bases at J, with 21 bases between the two ends. The CDR3 runs 16 residues. Per the germline V gene, CDR1 is ENHRY and CDR2 is SYGVKD. CDR3 bases: TGTGCCATCAAAACCGGGGGATCAAGGCCTGACTATGGCTACACCTTC. Translation gives CAIKTGGSRPDYGYTF.

The V and J genes are TRBV18 and TRBJ1-1; possible D gene TRBD1, 5 bases. Trimming pared 3 bases from V and 1 base from J, leaving 12 bases between. The CDR3 extends over 15 amino acids. Germline V CDR1 and CDR2: KGHSH, LQKENI. The CDR3 nucleotides are TGTGCCAGCTCACCCTTGACAGCCTCGAACACTGAAGCTTTCTTT. This translates into CASSPLTASNTEAFF.

V and J are TRBV10-3 and TRBJ1-2; D is undetermined. The germline V gene encodes CDR1 ENHRY and CDR2 SYGVKD. The CDR3 spans 14 residues. Trimming cost V 3 bases and J 4 bases, with 12 bases left between them. CDR3 sequence: CAISDLQSGYGYTF. Here the CDR3 DNA reads TGTGCCATCAGTGACCTACAGAGTGGCTATGGCTACACCTTC.

The chain recombines TRBV7-2 with TRBJ1-6; TRBD1 matches 7 bases. This CDR3 comprises 15 residues. CDR1 is SGHTA, CDR2 FQGNSA, per germline. V dropped 5 bases and J dropped 7; count of bases not matched to a gene: 8. The CDR3 reads CASSLVARGNSPLHF. Written as DNA, the CDR3 is TGTGCCAGCAGCCTGGTCGCCAGGGGGAATTCACCCCTCCACTTT.

This chain connects TRBV18 to TRBJ1-5; the D gene is possibly TRBD1 (6 bases). V was trimmed by 6 bases and J by 5 bases, leaving 11 bases between them. The CDR3 has 13 residues. Germline V gene lookup returns CDR1 KGHSH and CDR2 LQKENI. The CDR3 sequence: CASSLRTDQPQHF. CDR3 nucleotide sequence: TGTGCCAGCTCTCTTCGGACAGATCAGCCCCAGCATTTT.

The chain couples TRBV27 to TRBJ2-3, with D tentatively TRBD2 (5 bases). Germline assignment: CDR1 MNHEY and CDR2 SMNVEV (reference sequence). The V gene lost 8 bases and the J gene lost 3 bases, with 9 bases spanning the gap. The CDR3 is 12 amino acids. In DNA form, the CDR3 reads TGTGCCAGCTGGGAGAGGACAGATACGCAGTATTTT. Residues: CASWERTDTQYF.

This clone has just a few counts. The rearrangement uses TRBV7-9 and TRBJ1-4, with D maybe TRBD1 (5 bases). This CDR3 is built from 17 residues. Trimming left V 1 base short and J 6 bases short, with 18 bases between. Germline lookup yields CDR1 SEHNR and CDR2 FQNEAQ (reference sequence). DNA for the CDR3: TGTGCCAGCAGCTTAGGGCAGGGAGGAACCTTATATGAAAAACTGTTTTTT. Translation gives CASSLGQGGTLYEKLFF. Full variable domain (rest looked up from reference TRBV7-9 and TRBJ1-4): DTGVSQNPRHKITKRGQNVTFRCDPISEHNRLYWYRQTLGQGPEFLTYFQNEAQLEKSRLLSDRFSAERPKGSFSTLEIQRTEQGDSAMYLCASSLGQGGTLYEKLFFGSGTQLSVL.

V gene TRBV4-1 combines with J gene TRBJ1-1; 7 bases fit TRBD1. CDR3 length: 17 residues. Germline V gene lookup returns CDR1 MGHRA and CDR2 YSYEKL. The ends lost 4 bases at V and 0 bases at J; junction bases unmatched: 11. The chain's CDR3 is CASSRGGVVALNTEAFF. Written as DNA, the CDR3 is TGCGCCAGCAGCCGAGGGGGCGTCGTGGCCTTGAACACTGAAGCTTTCTTT.

This clone was detected only a few times. This rearrangement joins TRBV9 to TRBJ2-1, with 10 bases fitting TRBD2. With V trimmed by 1 base and J by 7 bases, 5 bases remained unmatched. The CDR3 runs to 15 residues. Germline V CDR1 and CDR2: SGDLS, YYNGEE. CDR3 loop: CASSVSGRDTNEQFF. CDR3 in DNA: TGTGCCAGCAGCGTAAGCGGGAGGGACACTAATGAGCAGTTCTTC.

The chain employs TRBV4-1 and TRBJ2-3; D might be TRBD1 (5 bases). Germline CDR1 reads MGHRA; CDR2 reads YSYEKL. CDR3 length equals 15 residues. V was shortened by 0 bases and J by 6 bases, with 13 bases between the two germline ends. CDR3 nucleotides: TGCGCCAGCAGCCAAGAGATCAGGGCCGGGGATACGCAGTATTTT. Its protein product is CASSQEIRAGDTQYF.

The chain joins TRBV19 to TRBJ2-7; D is unclear. CDR3 length equals 13 residues. The germline V gene has CDR1 LNHDA and CDR2 SQIVND (reference sequence). The V gene lost 4 bases and the J gene lost 0 bases, with 7 bases spanning the gap. The CDR3 DNA sequence: TGTGCCAGTAGTAGGGCAGTCTCCTACGAGCAGTACTTC. Its translation: CASSRAVSYEQYF.

The genes are TRBV2 and TRBJ1-1; a weak D match, TRBD1 (6 bases). The CDR3 is 14 amino acids. Trimming removed 6 bases at V and 1 base at J, with 12 bases between. Germline values: CDR1 SNHLY, CDR2 FYNNEI. CDR3: CASRLTGRNTEAFF. The CDR3 coding sequence is TGTGCCAGCAGGCTTACAGGGAGGAACACTGAAGCTTTCTTT. Using reference TRBV2 and TRBJ1-1 for the parts outside the CDR3, the full variable domain is EPEVTQTPSHQVTQMGQEVILRCVPISNHLYFYWYRQILGQKVEFLVSFYNNEISEKSEIFDDQFSVERPDGSNFTLKIRSTKLEDSAMYFCASRLTGRNTEAFFGQGTRLTVV.